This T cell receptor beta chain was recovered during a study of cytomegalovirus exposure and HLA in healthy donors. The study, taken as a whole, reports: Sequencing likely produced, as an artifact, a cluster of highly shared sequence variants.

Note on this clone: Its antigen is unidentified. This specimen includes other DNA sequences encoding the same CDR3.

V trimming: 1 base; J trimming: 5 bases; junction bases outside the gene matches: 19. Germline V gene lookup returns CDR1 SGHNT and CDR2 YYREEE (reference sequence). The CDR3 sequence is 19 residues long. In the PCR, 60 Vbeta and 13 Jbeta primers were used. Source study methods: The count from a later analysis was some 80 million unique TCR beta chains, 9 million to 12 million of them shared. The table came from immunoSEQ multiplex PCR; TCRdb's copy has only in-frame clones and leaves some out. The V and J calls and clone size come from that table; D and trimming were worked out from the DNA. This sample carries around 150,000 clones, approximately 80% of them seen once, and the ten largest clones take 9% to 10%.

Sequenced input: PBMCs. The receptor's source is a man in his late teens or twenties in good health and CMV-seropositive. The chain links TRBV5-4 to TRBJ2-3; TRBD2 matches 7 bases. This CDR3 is CASSLTPSQLVGEGDTQYF. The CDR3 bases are TGTGCCAGCAGCTTGACACCATCTCAACTAGTGGGGGAGGGAGATACGCAGTATTTT.